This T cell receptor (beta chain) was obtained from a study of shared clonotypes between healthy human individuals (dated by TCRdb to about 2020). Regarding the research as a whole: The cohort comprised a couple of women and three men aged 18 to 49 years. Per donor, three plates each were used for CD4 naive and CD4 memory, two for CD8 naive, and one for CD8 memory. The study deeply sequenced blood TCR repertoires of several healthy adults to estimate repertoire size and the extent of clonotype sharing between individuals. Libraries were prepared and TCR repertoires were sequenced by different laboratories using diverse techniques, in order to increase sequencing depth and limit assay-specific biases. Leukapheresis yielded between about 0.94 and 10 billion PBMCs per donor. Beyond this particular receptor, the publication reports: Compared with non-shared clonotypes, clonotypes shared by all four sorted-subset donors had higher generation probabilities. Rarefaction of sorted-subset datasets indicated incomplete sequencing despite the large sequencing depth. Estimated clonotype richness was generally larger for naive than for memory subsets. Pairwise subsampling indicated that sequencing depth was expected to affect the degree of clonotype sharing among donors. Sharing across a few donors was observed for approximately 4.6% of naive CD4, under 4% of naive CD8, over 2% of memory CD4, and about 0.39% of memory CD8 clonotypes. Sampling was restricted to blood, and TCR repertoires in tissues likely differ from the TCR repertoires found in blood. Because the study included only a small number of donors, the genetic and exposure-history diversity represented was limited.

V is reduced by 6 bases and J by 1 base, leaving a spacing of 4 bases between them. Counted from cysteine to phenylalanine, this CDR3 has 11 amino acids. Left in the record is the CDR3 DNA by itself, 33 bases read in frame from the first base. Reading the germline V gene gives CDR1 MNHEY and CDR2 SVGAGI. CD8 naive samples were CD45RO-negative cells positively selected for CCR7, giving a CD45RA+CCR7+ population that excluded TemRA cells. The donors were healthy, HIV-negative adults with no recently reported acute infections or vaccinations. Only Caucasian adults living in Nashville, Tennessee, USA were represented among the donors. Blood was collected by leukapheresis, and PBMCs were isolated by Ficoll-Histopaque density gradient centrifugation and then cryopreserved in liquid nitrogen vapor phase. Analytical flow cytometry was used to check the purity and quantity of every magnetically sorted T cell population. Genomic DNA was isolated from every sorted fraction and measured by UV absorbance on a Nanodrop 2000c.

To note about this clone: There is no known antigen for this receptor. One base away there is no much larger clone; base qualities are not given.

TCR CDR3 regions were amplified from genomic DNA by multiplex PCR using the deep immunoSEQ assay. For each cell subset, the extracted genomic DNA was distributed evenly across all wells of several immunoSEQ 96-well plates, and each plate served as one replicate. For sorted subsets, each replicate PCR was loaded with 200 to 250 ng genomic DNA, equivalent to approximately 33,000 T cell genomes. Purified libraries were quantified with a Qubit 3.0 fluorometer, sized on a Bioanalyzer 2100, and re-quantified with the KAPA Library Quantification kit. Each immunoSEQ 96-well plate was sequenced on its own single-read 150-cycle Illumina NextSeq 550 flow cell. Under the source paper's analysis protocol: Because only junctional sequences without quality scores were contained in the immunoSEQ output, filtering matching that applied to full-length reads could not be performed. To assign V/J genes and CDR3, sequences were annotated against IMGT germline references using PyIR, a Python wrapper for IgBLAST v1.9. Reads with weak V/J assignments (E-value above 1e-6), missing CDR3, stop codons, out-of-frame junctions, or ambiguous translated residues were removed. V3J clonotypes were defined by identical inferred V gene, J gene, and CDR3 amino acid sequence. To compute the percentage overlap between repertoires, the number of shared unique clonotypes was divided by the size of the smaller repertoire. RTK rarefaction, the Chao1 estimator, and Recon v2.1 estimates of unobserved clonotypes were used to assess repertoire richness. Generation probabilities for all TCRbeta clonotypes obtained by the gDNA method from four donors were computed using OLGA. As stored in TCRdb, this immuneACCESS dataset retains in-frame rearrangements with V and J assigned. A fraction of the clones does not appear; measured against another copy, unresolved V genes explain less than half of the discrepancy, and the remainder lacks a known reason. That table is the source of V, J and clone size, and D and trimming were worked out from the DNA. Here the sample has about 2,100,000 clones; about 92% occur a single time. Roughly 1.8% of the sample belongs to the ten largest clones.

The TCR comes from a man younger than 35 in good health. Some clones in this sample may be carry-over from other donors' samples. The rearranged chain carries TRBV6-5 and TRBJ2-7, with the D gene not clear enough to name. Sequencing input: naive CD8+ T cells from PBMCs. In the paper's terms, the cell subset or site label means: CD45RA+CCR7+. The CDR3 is CASRNSYEQYF. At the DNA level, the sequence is TGTGCCAGCAGAAATTCCTACGAGCAGTACTTC.